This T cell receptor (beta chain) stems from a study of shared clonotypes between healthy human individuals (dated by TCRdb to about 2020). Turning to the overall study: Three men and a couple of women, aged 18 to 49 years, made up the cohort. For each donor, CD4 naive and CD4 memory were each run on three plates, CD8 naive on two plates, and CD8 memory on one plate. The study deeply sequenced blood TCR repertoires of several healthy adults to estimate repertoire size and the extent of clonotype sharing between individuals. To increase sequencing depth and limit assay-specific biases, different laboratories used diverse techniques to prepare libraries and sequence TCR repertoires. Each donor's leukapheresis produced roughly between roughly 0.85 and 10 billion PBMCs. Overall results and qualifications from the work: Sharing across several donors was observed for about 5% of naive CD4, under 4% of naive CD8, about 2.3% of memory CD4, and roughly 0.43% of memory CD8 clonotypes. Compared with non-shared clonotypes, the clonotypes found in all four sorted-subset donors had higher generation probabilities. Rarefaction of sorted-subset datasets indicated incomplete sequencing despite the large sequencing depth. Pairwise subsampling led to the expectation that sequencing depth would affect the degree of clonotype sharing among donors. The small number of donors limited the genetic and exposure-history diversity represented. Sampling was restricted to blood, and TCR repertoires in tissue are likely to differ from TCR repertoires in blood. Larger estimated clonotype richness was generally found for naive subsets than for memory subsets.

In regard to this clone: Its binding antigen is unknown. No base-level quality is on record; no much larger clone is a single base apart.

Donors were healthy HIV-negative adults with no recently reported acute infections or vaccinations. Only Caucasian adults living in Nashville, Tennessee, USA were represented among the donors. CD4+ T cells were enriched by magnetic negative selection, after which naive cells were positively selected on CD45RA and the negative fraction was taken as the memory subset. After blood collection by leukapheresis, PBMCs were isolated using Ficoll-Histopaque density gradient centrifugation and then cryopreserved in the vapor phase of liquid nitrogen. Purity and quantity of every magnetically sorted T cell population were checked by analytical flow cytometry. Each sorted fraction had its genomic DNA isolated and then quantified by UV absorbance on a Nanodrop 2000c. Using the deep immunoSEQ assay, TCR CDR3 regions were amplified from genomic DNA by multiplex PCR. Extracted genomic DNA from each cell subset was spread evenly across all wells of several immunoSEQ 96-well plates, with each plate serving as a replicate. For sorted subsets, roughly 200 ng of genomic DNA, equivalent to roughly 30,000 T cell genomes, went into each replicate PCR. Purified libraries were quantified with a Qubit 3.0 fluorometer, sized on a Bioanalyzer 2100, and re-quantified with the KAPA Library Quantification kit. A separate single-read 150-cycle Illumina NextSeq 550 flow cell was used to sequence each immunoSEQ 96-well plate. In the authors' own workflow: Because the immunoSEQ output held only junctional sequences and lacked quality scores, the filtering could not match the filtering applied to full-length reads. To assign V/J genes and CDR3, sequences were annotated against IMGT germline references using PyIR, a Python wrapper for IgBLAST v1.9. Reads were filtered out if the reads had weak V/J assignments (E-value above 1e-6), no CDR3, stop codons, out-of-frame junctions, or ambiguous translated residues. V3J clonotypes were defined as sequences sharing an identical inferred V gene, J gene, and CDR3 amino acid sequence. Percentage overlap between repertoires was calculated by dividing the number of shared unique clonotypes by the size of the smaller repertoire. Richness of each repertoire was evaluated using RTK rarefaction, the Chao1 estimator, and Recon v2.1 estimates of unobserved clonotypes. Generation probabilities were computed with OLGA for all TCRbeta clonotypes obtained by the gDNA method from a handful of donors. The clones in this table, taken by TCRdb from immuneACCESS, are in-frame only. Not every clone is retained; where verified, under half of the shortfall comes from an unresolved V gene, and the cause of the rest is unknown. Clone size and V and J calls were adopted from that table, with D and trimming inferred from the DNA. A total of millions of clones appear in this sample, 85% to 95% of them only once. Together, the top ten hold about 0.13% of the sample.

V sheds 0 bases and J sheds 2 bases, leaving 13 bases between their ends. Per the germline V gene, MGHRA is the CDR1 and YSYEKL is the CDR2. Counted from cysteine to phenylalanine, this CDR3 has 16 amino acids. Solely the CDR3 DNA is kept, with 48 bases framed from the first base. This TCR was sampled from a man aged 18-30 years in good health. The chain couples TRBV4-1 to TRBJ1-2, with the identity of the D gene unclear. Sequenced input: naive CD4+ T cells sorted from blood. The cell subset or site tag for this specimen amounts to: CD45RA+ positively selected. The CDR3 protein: CASSQDILRSNYGYTF. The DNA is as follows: TGCGCCAGCAGCCAAGATATATTACGGAGCAACTATGGCTACACCTTC.